The rows below give T cell receptor beta chains drawn from one sample of a study of cytomegalovirus exposure and HLA in healthy donors. Libraries were prepared by immunoSEQ multiplex PCR; TCRdb keeps only in-frame clonotypes and omits some of them. The sample data list some 42,000 clones. Sequencing used PBMCs. These receptors originate from a man aged 30 to 45 in good health and CMV-seronegative. The CDR3 runs from the conserved cysteine through the conserved F or W. Fields, in order: D gene, clone size, CDR3 length, V gene, J gene, CDR3 protein, CDR3 DNA. The D gene is left open where the match is weak. Size is stated for part of the rows, as once, few or many counts, or as a class when the clone is expanded.

>TRBD2|.|13|TRBV11-2|TRBJ2-7
CASSWGLAGEQYF
TGTGCCAGCAGCTGGGGCCTAGCGGGGGAGCAGTACTTC
>.|.|14|TRBV5-6|TRBJ2-7
CASSLAGVRESQYF
TGTGCCAGCAGCTTGGCGGGCGTCCGGGAGTCGCAGTACTTC
>.|.|15|TRBV4-2|TRBJ2-4
CASSQDWLAKNIQYF
TGTGCCAGCAGCCAAGACTGGCTAGCCAAAAACATTCAGTACTTC
>TRBD1|.|14|TRBV7-2|TRBJ2-7
CASSSERDSGEQYF
TGTGCCAGCAGCTCTGAACGGGACAGTGGCGAGCAGTACTTC
>.|.|13|TRBV30|TRBJ1-5
CAWSVTPNQPQHF
TGTGCCTGGAGTGTGACACCAAATCAGCCCCAGCATTTT
>.|.|18|TRBV4-1|TRBJ2-3
CASSHPVWGRSLGDTQYF
TGCGCCAGCAGCCATCCAGTGTGGGGGAGGTCTCTCGGGGATACGCAGTATTTT
>.|.|15|TRBV11-2|TRBJ2-7
CASSLGNIGVYEQYF
TGTGCCAGCAGCTTAGGGAATATAGGGGTGTACGAGCAGTACTTC
>TRBD2|.|11|TRBV30|TRBJ2-5
CAWTNTGTRYF
TGTGCCTGGACCAATACCGGGACTAGGTACTTC
>TRBD1|.|13|TRBV6-1|TRBJ1-1
CASSEARDREAFF
TGTGCCAGCAGTGAAGCCCGGGACAGAGAAGCTTTCTTT
>TRBD1|.|15|TRBV6-1|TRBJ2-7
CASRALSTGAYEQYF
TGTGCCAGCAGAGCGCTCTCGACAGGGGCCTACGAGCAGTACTTC
>TRBD2|.|13|TRBV4-1|TRBJ2-7
CASSRDPGGEQYF
TGCGCCAGCAGCCGAGACCCGGGGGGCGAGCAGTACTTC
>TRBD2|.|15|TRBV29-1|TRBJ2-1
CSVESGGWVYNEQFF
TGCAGCGTTGAAAGCGGGGGATGGGTTTACAATGAGCAGTTCTTC
>TRBD1|.|15|TRBV5-1|TRBJ1-2
CASSSLGQGNYGYTF
TGCGCCAGCAGCTCCCTCGGACAGGGGAACTATGGCTACACCTTC
>.|.|14|TRBV18|TRBJ2-5
CASSPPGLGQTQYF
TGTGCCAGCTCACCACCGGGCCTGGGCCAGACCCAGTACTTC
>TRBD1|.|11|TRBV7-9|TRBJ1-1
CASSFAGGAFF
TGTGCCAGCAGCTTTGCAGGGGGAGCTTTCTTT
>.|.|15|TRBV7-8|TRBJ1-5
CASRAGGGVNQPQHF
TGTGCCAGCAGAGCCGGGGGAGGGGTGAATCAGCCCCAGCATTTT
>TRBD1|.|16|TRBV5-1|TRBJ1-1
CASSIRGQGANTEAFF
TGCGCCAGCAGCATTCGAGGACAGGGGGCGAACACTGAAGCTTTCTTT
>TRBD2|medium-sized|17|TRBV4-2|TRBJ2-7
CASSQESSGRFSYEQYF
TGTGCCAGCAGCCAAGAGTCAAGCGGGAGGTTCTCCTACGAGCAGTACTTC
>TRBD2|.|14|TRBV5-1|TRBJ2-1
CASSLTGGRYEQFF
TGCGCCAGCAGCTTGACGGGAGGGCGATACGAGCAGTTCTTC
>.|.|15|TRBV7-9|TRBJ2-2
CASSFSQGNTGELFF
TGTGCCAGCAGCTTTAGTCAGGGGAACACCGGGGAGCTGTTTTTT
>.|.|14|TRBV10-3|TRBJ2-2
CAISVSGFGGELFF
TGTGCCATCAGTGTTTCAGGTTTTGGCGGGGAGCTGTTTTTT
>TRBD1|.|14|TRBV5-5|TRBJ2-7
CASSALQGTYEQYF
TGTGCCAGCAGCGCGTTACAGGGGACCTACGAGCAGTACTTC
>.|.|15|TRBV4-3|TRBJ2-7
CASSQSRGSSYEQYF
TGCGCCAGCAGCCAAAGCAGGGGATCCTCCTACGAGCAGTACTTC
>.|.|11|TRBV20-1|TRBJ2-1
CSARERDEQFF
TGCAGTGCTAGAGAGCGGGATGAGCAGTTCTTC
>.|.|14|TRBV13|TRBJ2-3
CASSYAASTDTQYF
TGTGCCAGTAGTTACGCGGCTAGCACAGATACGCAGTATTTT
>TRBD1|.|14|TRBV6-5|TRBJ2-7
CASSKTGGQYEQYF
TGTGCCAGCAGTAAGACAGGGGGCCAATACGAGCAGTACTTC
>TRBD2|.|19|TRBV4-3|TRBJ2-3
CASSQDGLRREGVADTQYF
TGCGCCAGCAGCCAAGATGGGCTAAGGCGGGAGGGCGTGGCAGATACGCAGTATTTT
>.|.|13|TRBV30|TRBJ1-1
CAWRGRLNTEAFF
TGTGCCTGGAGGGGCAGACTGAACACTGAAGCTTTCTTT
>.|.|8|TRBV20-1|TRBJ1-1
CSAPRAFF
TGCAGTGCTCCGCGGGCTTTCTTT
>TRBD1|.|15|TRBV5-1|TRBJ2-7
CASSATGTGIHEQYF
TGCGCCAGCAGCGCGACCGGGACAGGGATCCACGAGCAGTACTTC
>TRBD1|.|14|TRBV29-1|TRBJ1-2
CSVVATGPNYGYTF
TGCAGCGTTGTGGCGACAGGGCCGAACTATGGCTACACCTTC
>TRBD1|.|17|TRBV18|TRBJ1-2
CASSQTETGGLLNGYTF
TGTGCCAGCTCTCAAACAGAGACAGGGGGCCTCCTAAATGGCTACACCTTC
>.|.|14|TRBV7-9|TRBJ1-1
CASSLVVEGIEAFF
TGTGCCAGCAGCTTAGTTGTGGAGGGAATTGAAGCTTTCTTT
>.|.|15|TRBV18|TRBJ2-2
CASSPGDWSTGELFF
TGTGCCAGCTCACCCGGGGACTGGTCTACCGGGGAGCTGTTTTTT
>.|.|18|TRBV4-3|TRBJ2-1
CASSQDWLGRGRLVEQFF
TGCGCCAGCAGCCAAGATTGGCTGGGCAGGGGGAGGTTAGTGGAGCAGTTCTTC
>.|.|13|TRBV6-5|TRBJ1-6
CASSYGPPPPLHF
TGTGCCAGCAGTTACGGCCCCCCGCCACCCCTCCACTTT
>TRBD1|.|14|TRBV6-1|TRBJ1-5
CASSETGGYQPQHF
TGTGCCAGCAGTGAAACAGGGGGCTATCAGCCCCAGCATTTT
>TRBD1|.|12|TRBV29-1|TRBJ1-1
CSVYRGGTEAFF
TGCAGCGTATACAGGGGTGGAACCGAAGCTTTCTTT
>TRBD2|.|17|TRBV4-1|TRBJ2-7
CASSQDHLAGHLPEQYF
TGCGCCAGCAGCCAAGATCACTTAGCGGGCCACTTACCCGAGCAGTACTTC
>.|.|14|TRBV5-1|TRBJ2-2
CASSSTGNTGELFF
TGCGCCAGCAGCTCTACCGGGAACACCGGGGAGCTGTTTTTT
>.|.|14|TRBV10-1|TRBJ1-1
CASSPGDQNTEAFF
TGCGCCAGCAGTCCCGGGGATCAGAACACTGAAGCTTTCTTT
>TRBD2|.|15|TRBV4-1|TRBJ2-5
CASSQDSREGETQYF
TGCGCCAGCAGCCAAGACTCGCGGGAGGGAGAGACCCAGTACTTC
>.|.|11|TRBV20-1|TRBJ2-7
CSAQGGGEQYF
TGCAGTGCGCAAGGGGGGGGCGAGCAGTACTTC
>TRBD1|.|14|TRBV29-1|TRBJ2-7
CSVLSTGGFYEQYF
TGCAGCGTTCTGTCTACAGGGGGCTTTTACGAGCAGTACTTC
>TRBD1|.|15|TRBV5-1|TRBJ1-1
CASSLGRGRGTEAFF
TGCGCCAGCAGCTTGGGGAGGGGGCGAGGCACTGAAGCTTTCTTT
>TRBD1|.|16|TRBV7-9|TRBJ2-5
CASSNRDRGWEETQYF
TGTGCCAGCAGCAACCGGGACAGGGGATGGGAAGAGACCCAGTACTTC
>TRBD2|.|14|TRBV19|TRBJ2-7
CASSRTSGTYEQYF
TGTGCCAGTAGTCGGACTAGCGGGACCTACGAGCAGTACTTC
>.|.|13|TRBV29-1|TRBJ1-2
CSVSTDLGYGYTF
TGCAGCGTTTCGACAGATTTAGGCTATGGCTACACCTTC
>TRBD2|.|15|TRBV7-9|TRBJ2-1
CASSRLADTYNEQFF
TGTGCCAGCAGTCGACTAGCGGATACCTACAATGAGCAGTTCTTC
>TRBD1|.|14|TRBV6-5|TRBJ1-6
CASSAGQGMTPLHF
TGTGCCAGCAGCGCGGGACAGGGGATGACACCCCTCCACTTT